These 15 T cell receptor beta chains share one sample of origin, sequenced in a study of blood T cell repertoires in COVID-19. Sequencing was performed with immunoSEQ multiplex PCR; in TCRdb, only in-frame clones are kept and a portion is missing. Among nearly 200,000 clones listed, around four fifths were seen once. The material sequenced was peripheral blood. The receptor set was obtained from a man between 60 and 70 years old with COVID-19, enrolled during active disease.

This chain links TRBV5-1 with TRBJ1-1; weak D call: TRBD1 (6 bases). The V end lost 4 bases, the J end lost 0 bases, and 10 bases lay between the germline ends. Germline values: CDR1 SGHRS, CDR2 YFSETQ. There are 14 residues in the CDR3. For the CDR3, the DNA is TGCGCCAGCAGCGTGACAGGCATGAACACTGAAGCTTTCTTT. Translating it yields CASSVTGMNTEAFF.

This chain connects TRBV15 to TRBJ1-5; TRBD1 matches 12 bases. The CDR3 is made up of 19 amino acids. CDR1 is LNHNV, CDR2 YYDKDF, per germline (reference sequence). V lost 1 base, J lost 5 bases, and 12 bases stayed unmatched. CDR3 coding DNA: TGTGCCACCAGCAGAGGGACGGGACAGGGGGCTCAGTCATATCAGCCCCAGCATTTT. This gives the protein CATSRGTGQGAQSYQPQHF.

The chain couples TRBV5-1 to TRBJ1-1; D remains unclear. CDR1 and CDR2 (germline): SGHRS, YFSETQ. The V gene lost 1 base and the J gene lost 1 base, with 8 bases spanning the gap. The CDR3 sequence is 14 residues long. The CDR3 sequence is CASSLYSENTEAFF. CDR3 bases: TGCGCCAGCAGCTTGTACTCCGAGAACACTGAAGCTTTCTTT.

V and J are TRBV10-3 and TRBJ1-3; TRBD1 matches at 8 bases. The germline CDR1 and CDR2 sequences are ENHRY and SYGVKD. The ends lost 5 bases at V and 5 bases at J; junction bases unmatched: 5. The CDR3 loop spans 14 amino acids. The CDR3: CAISQGASRNTIYF. The CDR3 DNA follows: TGTGCCATCAGTCAGGGGGCGAGTAGAAACACCATATATTTT.

The genes are TRBV19 and TRBJ2-3; TRBD1 matches 9 bases. This CDR3 is 15 amino acids long. V dropped 6 bases and J dropped 1; count of bases not matched to a gene: 5. Germline V gene data show CDR1 as LNHDA and CDR2 as SQIVND (reference sequence). The CDR3 nucleotides are TGTGCCAGTAGACCGGGGACAGGGCGCACAGATACGCAGTATTTT. It specifies CASRPGTGRTDTQYF.

This clone was observed a single time. This chain connects TRBV5-1 to TRBJ2-4; TRBD1 agrees at 7 bases. Germline CDR1 SGHRS, CDR2 YFSETQ. V shed 4 bases, J shed 0 bases, and the junction held 1 base outside the gene matches. The CDR3 is made up of 14 amino acids. CDR3 amino acids: CASSDRVAKNIQYF. CDR3 DNA: TGCGCCAGCAGCGACAGGGTAGCCAAAAACATTCAGTACTTC. Together with reference TRBV5-1 and TRBJ2-4, the CDR3 gives the full variable domain: KAGVTQTPRYLIKTRGQQVTLSCSPISGHRSVSWYQQTPGQGLQFLFEYFSETQRNKGNFPGRFSGRQFSNSRSEMNVSTLELGDSALYLCASSDRVAKNIQYFGAGTRLSVL.

This clone was picked up a small number of times. The chain carries TRBV30 and TRBJ1-2; D is ambiguous. This CDR3 region has 12 residues. Germline V gene data show CDR1 as GTSNPN and CDR2 as SVGIG (reference sequence). V lost 1 base to trimming and J lost 2 bases, with 5 bases between them. The CDR3 protein is CAWSGRNYGYTF. The CDR3 nucleotides read TGTGCCTGGAGTGGGAGGAACTATGGCTACACCTTC. Full variable domain (missing parts from reference TRBV30 and TRBJ1-2): SQTIHQWPATLVQPVGSPLSLECTVEGTSNPNLYWYRQAAGRGLQLLFYSVGIGQISSEVPQNLSASRPQDRQFILSSKKLLLSDSGFYLCAWSGRNYGYTFGSGTRLTVV.

The chain recombines TRBV28 with TRBJ1-3; no definite D call. The CDR3 contains 14 residues. The V end lost 5 bases, the J end lost 0 bases, and 8 bases lay between the germline ends. Germline CDR1 and CDR2: MDHEN and SYDVKM. Written as DNA, the CDR3 is TGTGCCAGCAGTCCCTTAGACTCTGGAAACACCATATATTTT. Protein product: CASSPLDSGNTIYF.

J is TRBJ1-6 and V is TRBV3-1 (or the pseudogene TRBV3-2); tentative D call: TRBD1 (5 bases). V gave up 2 bases and J gave up 10 bases, with 12 bases separating them. Per the germline V gene, CDR1 is LGHDT and CDR2 is YNNKEL (reference sequence). The CDR3 extends over 14 amino acids. The CDR3 DNA sequence: TGTGCCAGCAGCCAAATCAGGGTTGGGTCACCCCTCCACTTT. Residues: CASSQIRVGSPLHF.

The V and J genes are TRBV20-1 and TRBJ1-2; D remains ambiguous. Trimming shortened V by 6 bases and J by 7 bases, and 9 bases separated the two germline ends. Per the germline V gene, CDR1 is DFQATT and CDR2 is SNEGSKA (reference sequence). The length of the CDR3 is 10 residues. The CDR3 sequence is CSAYDLGYTF. The CDR3 DNA reads TGCAGTGCCTACGATCTTGGCTACACCTTC.

A few counts support this clone. Written as DNA, the CDR3 is TGTGCCAGCAGCCTTTACGAGGGCACTGAAGCTTTCTTT. It encodes CASSLYEGTEAFF. V and J are TRBV11-2 and TRBJ1-1; D not resolved. V lost 5 bases and J lost 4, with 11 bases in between. CDR1 is SGHAT and CDR2 is FQNNGV in the germline V gene. The CDR3 runs to 13 residues.

Comment on this clone: The germline gene is not matched at one end of the junction; a read error may be the cause. The chain carries TRBV6-5 and TRBJ1-4; D call uncertain. Germline assignment: CDR1 MNHEY and CDR2 SVGAGI. The CDR3 consists of 15 residues. CDR3 in amino acids: CASSPSLDPREKLFF. In DNA, the CDR3 is TGTGCCAGCAGTCCCTCGTTAGACCCCCGGGAAAAACTATTTTTT.

This clone was seen a few times. The chain combines TRBV10-2 with TRBJ1-6, with a tentative D call TRBD1 (5 bases). Trimming stripped 6 bases from V and 14 bases from J, with 20 bases between. Per germline, CDR1 WSHSY and CDR2 SAAADI. The CDR3 runs to 14 residues. Written as DNA, the CDR3 is TGCGCCAGCAGGGAAGGAACCCAGGGATTCACCCTCCACTTT. Protein: CASREGTQGFTLHF.

V usage is TRBV7-9 and J usage is TRBJ1-6, with no clear D. CDR1 and CDR2 from the germline V gene are SEHNR and FQNEAQ (reference sequence). V was clipped by 5 bases and J by 5 bases, with 13 bases between them. This CDR3 contains 15 residues. The CDR3 sequence is CASSLGPLNNSPLHF. CDR3 coding DNA: TGTGCCAGCAGCCTGGGCCCCCTAAATAATTCACCCCTCCACTTT.

V and J are TRBV9 and TRBJ1-2; D is uncertain. The CDR3 is 13 amino acids. CDR1 SGDLS and CDR2 YYNGEE come from the germline V gene. Deletions cut 4 bases from V and 3 bases from J, with 10 bases between. The DNA for the CDR3 is TGTGCCAGCAGCTCGACACTGCACTATGGCTACACCTTC. Protein product: CASSSTLHYGYTF.